This T cell receptor beta chain was recovered during a study of CD8+ T cells in alopecia areata. cDNA prepared by RNA extraction and subsequent reverse transcription served as the template for sequencing. The method was immunoSEQ multiplex PCR; TCRdb's version includes in-frame clones alone and lacks a portion of them. The sample lists about 180,000 clones, 59% seen once, with under 15% in the top ten. The sequence was collected from a human donor with alopecia areata. Sequencing used CD4+ T cells sorted from blood, obtained at week 0.

The CDR3 DNA follows: TGCGCCAGCACGGACGCGACCGGGACAGGCGTCTACGAGCAGTACTTC. It yields the protein CASTDATGTGVYEQYF. V is TRBV10-2 and J is TRBJ2-7; TRBD1 matches 8 bases. CDR1 and CDR2 from the germline V gene are WSHSY and SAAADI. The CDR3 has 16 amino acids. Trimming cost V 7 bases and J 3 bases; bases outside gene matches: 14.